A selection of T cell receptor beta chains follows, all from one sample in a study of shared clonotypes between healthy human individuals. The protocol was immunoSEQ multiplex PCR, while the TCRdb copy is restricted to in-frame clones and leaves out a portion. This table holds about 490,000 clones, less than 80% found once. Sequencing was performed on PBMCs. Receptor source: a middle-aged woman in good health. Some clones in this sample may be carry-over from other donors' samples. CDR3s include the opening cysteine and the closing phenylalanine or tryptophan. The D gene is left open where the match is weak. Where a row states a size, it is once, few, many or the class of an expanded clone; other rows omit it.

TRBV11-2	.	.	TRBJ2-7	16	CASSLEVVPLQYEQYF	TGTGCCAGCAGCTTAGAGGTGGTCCCACTACAATACGAGCAGTACTTC
TRBV2	.	.	TRBJ1-2	13	CASSEEGTGGYTF	TGTGCCAGCAGTGAAGAAGGGACGGGGGGCTACACCTTC
TRBV29-1	.	.	TRBJ2-5	11	CSVGVGETQYF	TGCAGCGTTGGGGTTGGGGAGACCCAGTACTTC
TRBV7-7	.	.	TRBJ1-1	13	CASSPGPGAEAFF	TGTGCTAGCAGCCCCGGGCCCGGTGCTGAAGCTTTCTTT
TRBV29-1	.	TRBD2	TRBJ2-4	17	CSVGGEVAGGWRDIQYF	TGCAGCGTTGGAGGGGAGGTAGCGGGAGGGTGGAGAGACATTCAGTACTTC
TRBV4-2	few	TRBD1	TRBJ2-7	15	CASSPQTGGPDEQYF	TGTGCCAGCAGCCCCCAGACAGGGGGCCCAGACGAGCAGTACTTC
TRBV10-3	.	TRBD1	TRBJ1-1	11	CATTGATEAFF	TGTGCCACCACAGGGGCCACTGAAGCTTTCTTT
TRBV11-3	.	.	TRBJ2-1	13	CASSLGGPNEQFF	TGTGCCAGCAGCTTAGGGGGACCCAATGAGCAGTTCTTC
TRBV7-3	.	.	TRBJ2-1	12	CASSYPHSELFF	TGTGCCAGCAGCTACCCCCACAGTGAGCTGTTCTTC
TRBV2	.	.	TRBJ1-1	13	CASSVGLGTEAFF	TGTGCCAGCAGTGTGGGGCTGGGCACTGAAGCTTTCTTT
TRBV7-2	.	TRBD1	TRBJ2-5	14	CASSLQGSQETQYF	TGTGCCAGCAGCCTACAGGGGTCACAAGAGACCCAGTACTTC
TRBV28	few	TRBD1	TRBJ1-2	17	CASSSPGYSGQGHGYTF	TGTGCCAGCAGTTCCCCTGGTTATTCGGGACAGGGCCATGGCTACACCTTC
TRBV20-1	.	.	TRBJ1-2	11	CSASPNYGYTF	TGCAGTGCTAGCCCTAACTATGGCTACACCTTC
TRBV19	.	.	TRBJ2-2	15	CASSIVPPSSGELFF	TGTGCCAGTAGTATAGTTCCTCCCTCGAGCGGAGAGCTGTTTTTT
TRBV7-9	.	.	TRBJ2-6	16	CASSLANGAGANVLTF	TGTGCCAGCAGCTTAGCAAACGGGGCTGGGGCCAACGTCCTGACTTTC